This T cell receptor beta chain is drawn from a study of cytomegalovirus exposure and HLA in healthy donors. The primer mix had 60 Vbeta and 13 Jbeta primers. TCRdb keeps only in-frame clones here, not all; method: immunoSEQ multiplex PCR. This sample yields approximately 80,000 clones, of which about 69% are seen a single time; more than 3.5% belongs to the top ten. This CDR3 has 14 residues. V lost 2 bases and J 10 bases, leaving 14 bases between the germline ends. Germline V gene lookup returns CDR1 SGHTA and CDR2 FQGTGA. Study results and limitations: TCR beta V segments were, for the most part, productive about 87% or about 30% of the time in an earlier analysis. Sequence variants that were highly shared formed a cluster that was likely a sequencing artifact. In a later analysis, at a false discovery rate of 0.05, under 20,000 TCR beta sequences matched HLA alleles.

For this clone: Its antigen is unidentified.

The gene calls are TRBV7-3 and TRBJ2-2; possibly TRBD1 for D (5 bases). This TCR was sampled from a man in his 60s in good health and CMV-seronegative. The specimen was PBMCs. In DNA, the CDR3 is TGTGCCAGCAGCTTATTTAGGGGTTCGGAGGAGCTGTTTTTT. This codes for CASSLFRGSEELFF.